The subject of this entry is one T cell receptor (beta chain). The antigen is undetermined. The data are from a study of vaccination and CD4 T cells after COVID-19. V lost 3 bases and J lost 8; bases outside the gene matches: 5. The CDR3 contains 14 residues. Germline CDR1 SGDLS, CDR2 YYNGEE. As for treatment: roughly ten-day PBMC culture with coronavirus spike peptide pools or control peptides (ViraFEST assay). Peptide-pool expansion of antigen-specific T cells preceded TCR sequencing in ViraFEST. Positive PCR tests dated from March to December 2020, predating US Alpha, Beta and Delta variants. Sequencing of DNA taken from cultured CD4+ T cells relied on the Oncomine TCR Beta short-read assay. From the PCR reads, TCRdb called clonotypes with MiXCR, one entry per CDR3 protein. The table shows 16,000 or so distinct CDR3 sequences, with around 50% occurring only once.

The genes are TRBV9 and TRBJ1-6; 7 bases align to TRBD1. This receptor was taken from a human donor who had recovered from COVID-19. Source: CD4+ T cells from blood, cultured in vitro, taken before SARS-CoV-2 vaccination. The CDR3 sequence: CASSGQGGDSPLHF. The CDR3 DNA follows: TGTGCCAGCAGCGGACAGGGAGGAGATTCACCCCTCCACTTT.